The T cell receptor beta chain described here comes from a study of T cell responses to AZD1222 COVID-19 vaccine. Trimming took 2 bases from V and 0 from J, leaving 9 bases between them. CDR3 length: 15 amino acids. The germline V gene encodes CDR1 SGHRS and CDR2 YFSETQ. Study-wide results and caveats: Females made up more of the donors, who were largely white British, and clonal diversity may have come out too low.

As regards this clone: As yet, its antigen is unknown.

Assay: immunoSEQ multiplex PCR; the TCRdb copy retains only in-frame clones and omits some. In the table there are roughly 140,000 clones, 85% to 95% of which are singletons. Source: peripheral blood, taken on day 0 of MenACWY control vaccination. This clonotype originated in an adult in good health. J is TRBJ1-5 and V is TRBV5-1; D remains unclear. The CDR3 protein is CASSFETFSNQPQHF. CDR3 sequence (DNA): TGCGCCAGCAGCTTTGAAACCTTTAGCAATCAGCCCCAGCATTTT.